This passage covers 8 T cell receptor beta chains from one sample sequenced in a study of OX40 agonist ivuxolimab in advanced cancers. Libraries were prepared by immunoSEQ multiplex PCR; TCRdb keeps only in-frame clonotypes and omits some of them. This sample has approximately 50,000 clones; approximately 80% occur once, and the top ten carry about 3.9%. The source was CD4+ or CD8+ T cells sorted from blood, collected in a trial of the OX40 agonist ivuxolimab. These receptors were obtained from an adult with an advanced solid tumor such as melanoma, head and neck, liver or kidney cancer.

The rearrangement links TRBV21-1 to TRBJ1-2; TRBD1 is the table's D call and was not checked against the DNA. TRBV21-1 is an annotated pseudogene. The CDR3 consists of 16 residues. CDR3 DNA sequence: TGTGCCAGCAGCAAAAGGGGCCGGACAGGGGGCCGGGGCTACACCTTC. It specifies CASSKRGRTGGRGYTF.

This clone has just one count. It is unclear where the CDR3 begins or ends on the DNA, so no DNA is shown, and the CDR3 is as TCRdb lists it. V gene TRBV18 combines with J gene TRBJ2-2; the table's D call, TRBD2, has no DNA check behind it. The CDR3 comprises 17 residues, both ends counted. Per the germline V gene, CDR1 is KGHSH and CDR2 is LQKENI. The CDR3 sequence is CASSPVLRGSNTGELFF.

This clone showed up just a few times. The chain joins TRBV28 to TRBJ1-6; D is unclear. CDR1 MDHEN and CDR2 SYDVKM come from the germline V gene. V was shortened by 1 base and J by 14 bases, with 9 bases between the two germline ends. The CDR3 has 12 amino acids. CDR3 sequence: CASSLSPPALHF. As DNA, the CDR3 is TGTGCCAGCAGTTTATCCCCCCCGGCCCTCCACTTT.

The gene calls are TRBV21-1 and TRBJ1-3; no DNA check was done on the table's D call, TRBD1. TRBV21-1 is a pseudogene locus. The CDR3 spans 17 residues. The CDR3 spells CASSKVAGGLAGNTIYF. The CDR3 nucleotides are TGTGCCAGCAGCAAAGTTGCAGGGGGCTTGGCTGGAAACACCATATATTTT.

The chain links TRBV28 to TRBJ1-5, with D possibly being TRBD1 (6 bases). This CDR3 is 15 amino acids long. The V end was cut by 4 bases, the J end by 3 bases, with 13 bases between. Germline lookup yields CDR1 MDHEN and CDR2 SYDVKM. The chain's CDR3 is CASSSQGKLNQPQHF. The CDR3 DNA is TGTGCCAGCAGTTCCCAGGGGAAACTCAATCAGCCCCAGCATTTT.

This sequence joins TRBV27 and TRBJ1-1, with 7 nucleotides matching TRBD1. The germline V gene has CDR1 MNHEY and CDR2 SMNVEV (reference sequence). The CDR3 is made up of 14 amino acids. Trimming took 5 bases from V and 4 from J; bases not matched to a gene: 7. CDR3 region: CASSADRLRTEAFF. For the CDR3, the DNA is TGTGCCAGCAGTGCGGACAGGTTGCGCACTGAAGCTTTCTTT.

The rearrangement joins TRBV5-4 to TRBJ1-2, with TRBD1 matching over 7 bases. From germline, CDR1 is SGHNT and CDR2 YYREEE (reference sequence). The CDR3 spans 17 residues. Trimming at V came to 4 bases and at J to 4 bases, leaving 16 bases not matched to a gene. The CDR3 DNA follows: TGTGCCAGCAGCCCCATGGACAGGAACCGACATTTCTATGGCTACACCTTC. It translates to CASSPMDRNRHFYGYTF.

This chain joins TRBV5-1 and TRBJ2-3; D not certain. This CDR3 spans 15 amino acids. CDR1 and CDR2 from the germline V gene are SGHRS and YFSETQ. With 6 bases removed from V and 0 bases from J, the gap between germline ends came to 14 bases. CDR3 nucleotide sequence: TGCGCCAGCACCACTGAAACAGCTAGCACAGATACGCAGTATTTT. Its translation is CASTTETASTDTQYF.